The 25 T cell receptor beta chains given below trace back to one sample, sequenced in a study of T cell repertoires in cytomegalovirus infection (dated 2019 in TCRdb). These receptors' targets are unknown. The sequencer was an Illumina HiSeq 1500. In-frame beta chains were kept once TCRdb had trimmed the public reads at Q25 with fastp and called clones with MiXCR. Rows are unified per CDR3 protein, each entry keeping the most common DNA and genes. The sample profile shows roughly 160,000 distinct CDR3 sequences; roughly a fifth of them were found once. The ten largest clonotypes hold roughly 25% of the sample. According to the study, the label for this sample's treatment or condition signals: in vitro stimulation with specific CMV peptide epitopes to enrich CMV-specific T cells. The sample was CD8+ T cells from cultured PBMCs, taken from culture after CMV antigen stimulation. The receptors come from a human donor in good health (CMV status not recorded). Some clones in this sample may be carry-over from other donors' samples.

This clonotype was counted at least ten times. The chain employs TRBV3-1 and TRBJ2-7; D perhaps matches TRBD2 (6 bases). The ends were cut back, 5 bases at V and 2 bases at J, with 13 bases in the middle. The CDR3 consists of 14 residues. Germline V lookup: CDR1 LGHDT, CDR2 YNNKEL (reference sequence). The CDR3 sequence: CASSTRGKPYEQYF. The DNA for the CDR3 is TGTGCCAGCAGCACCCGGGGGAAACCCTACGAGCAGTACTTC.

This clonotype was seen a few times. The chain employs TRBV27 and TRBJ1-2; the match to TRBD1 covers 7 bases. This CDR3 is built from 15 residues. V shed 5 bases and J 4 bases; nucleotides not matched to a gene: 10. CDR1 and CDR2 from the germline V gene are MNHEY and SMNVEV (reference sequence). The CDR3 here is CASSPRTGSVYGYTF. The CDR3 DNA is TGTGCCAGCAGTCCCCGGACAGGCTCTGTCTATGGCTACACCTTC.

V gene TRBV27 combines with J gene TRBJ2-6; 7 bases align to TRBD1. V lost 5 bases and J lost 0; bases outside the gene matches: 10. Germline V gene lookup returns CDR1 MNHEY and CDR2 SMNVEV (reference sequence). The CDR3 has 18 amino acids. CDR3 sequence: CASSPPGQRSSGANVLTF. CDR3 DNA: TGTGCCAGCAGTCCGCCGGGACAGAGAAGCTCTGGGGCCAACGTCCTGACTTTC.

V gene TRBV7-6 combines with J gene TRBJ1-2; D may be TRBD1 (5 bases). Germline CDR1 is SGHVS and CDR2 is FNYEAQ. This CDR3 is 14 amino acids long. Trimming removed 3 bases from V and 8 bases from J, with 16 bases in between. CDR3 nucleotides: TGTGCCAGCAGCTTGGACACCTCCTTGTGGGGCTACACCTTC. Translation: CASSLDTSLWGYTF.

The chain links TRBV7-9 to TRBJ2-7, with D possibly TRBD1 on 6 matching bases. V was pared by 4 bases and J by 3 bases, with 16 bases between. The CDR3 extends over 15 amino acids. The germline V gene has CDR1 SEHNR and CDR2 FQNEAQ (reference sequence). DNA of the CDR3: TGTGCCAGCAGCTCACCCTCCGACAGGCGCTACGAGCAGTACTTC. It encodes CASSSPSDRRYEQYF.

This clonotype turned up a few times. The chain employs TRBV6-6 and TRBJ1-1, with TRBD1 as a possible D gene (6 bases). V was shortened by 0 bases and J by 1 base, with 12 bases between the two germline ends. This CDR3 is built from 16 residues. The V gene's germline CDR1 is MNHNY and CDR2 SVGAGI (reference sequence). CDR3 amino acids: CASSYSYNRANTEAFF. As DNA, the CDR3 is TGTGCCAGCAGTTACTCGTATAACAGGGCGAACACTGAAGCTTTCTTT.

This clonotype was seen a handful of times. V usage is TRBV18 and J usage is TRBJ2-1, with D perhaps TRBD1 (6 bases). CDR1 is KGHSH and CDR2 is LQKENI in the germline V gene. Trimming pared 4 bases from V and 4 bases from J, leaving 8 bases between. This CDR3 is built from 13 residues. The CDR3 reads CASSRDRYNEQFF. In DNA form, the CDR3 reads TGTGCCAGCTCACGTGACAGGTACAATGAGCAGTTCTTC.

This chain links TRBV7-2 with TRBJ2-1; D is unclear. The CDR3 spans 14 residues. Trimming removed 1 base from V and 3 bases from J, with 7 bases in between. Germline V CDR1 and CDR2: SGHTA, FQGNSA. The CDR3 here is CASSLEANYNEQFF. The CDR3 DNA is TGTGCCAGCAGCTTAGAGGCCAACTACAATGAGCAGTTCTTC.

The chain links TRBV7-9 to TRBJ2-3, with 13 positions matching TRBD2. The J segment lost 2 bases and the V segment lost 5 bases, leaving 13 bases of the junction unmatched. The CDR3 has 19 amino acids. Germline CDR1 and CDR2: SEHNR and FQNEAQ (reference sequence). CDR3 loop: CASSPTEATSGGATDTQYF. Here the CDR3 DNA reads TGTGCCAGCAGCCCGACTGAGGCCACTAGCGGGGGGGCCACAGATACGCAGTATTTT.

This clonotype was seen only a few times. The rearrangement uses TRBV7-2 and TRBJ2-7, with a weak D call TRBD2 (6 bases). Trimming stripped 5 bases from V and 0 bases from J, with 14 bases between. Germline CDR1 and CDR2: SGHTA and FQGNSA. This CDR3 contains 15 residues. CDR3 amino acids: CASSATGTGSYEQYF. Written as DNA, the CDR3 is TGTGCCAGCAGCGCTACCGGGACTGGCTCCTACGAGCAGTACTTC.

The rearrangement joins TRBV7-2 to TRBJ2-3; the D gene is possibly TRBD1 (6 bases). This CDR3 contains 14 residues. Germline V lookup: CDR1 SGHTA, CDR2 FQGNSA. Trimming took 1 base from V and 4 from J, leaving 9 bases between them. The CDR3 DNA reads as TGTGCCAGCAGCTTAGTAGGGGGATCAGATACGCAGTATTTT. Translated, it gives CASSLVGGSDTQYF.

This chain links TRBV7-9 with TRBJ2-2; TRBD2 aligns across 13 bases. V lost 4 bases and J lost 6; bases outside the gene matches: 5. The germline V gene encodes CDR1 SEHNR and CDR2 FQNEAQ (reference sequence). The CDR3 loop spans 16 amino acids. CDR3: CASSSRLAGGPGELFF. CDR3 coding DNA: TGTGCCAGCAGCTCCCGACTAGCGGGGGGCCCCGGGGAGCTGTTTTTT.

This clonotype was counted only a few times. The chain employs TRBV6-5 and TRBJ2-7; TRBD1 matches at 7 bases. V shed 6 bases and J 2 bases; nucleotides not matched to a gene: 7. The CDR3 runs 14 residues. Germline V gene sequence: CDR1 MNHEY, CDR2 SVGAGI. In nucleotides, the CDR3 is TGTGCCAGCAGCCTAGACAGGGTACCCTACGAGCAGTACTTC. Translation gives CASSLDRVPYEQYF.

This clonotype was detected a few times. The V call is TRBV7-3, the J call TRBJ2-4; 8 bases align to TRBD1. Losses at the gene ends were 0 bases for V and 6 bases for J; bases not matched to a gene: 13. The germline V gene has CDR1 SGHTA and CDR2 FQGTGA. The CDR3 is made up of 18 amino acids. The DNA of the CDR3 is TGTGCCAGCAGCTTAACGAGGCAGGGGGCGATGAGGAGAAACATTCAGTACTTC. It codes for CASSLTRQGAMRRNIQYF.

This rearrangement joins TRBV4-3 to TRBJ2-5, with D hard to call. V was pared by 2 bases and J by 0 bases, with 16 bases between. This CDR3 has 17 residues. Germline V gene sequence: CDR1 LGHNA, CDR2 YSLEER. The DNA for the CDR3 is TGCGCCAGCAGCCAAAGATCGAACATCCCTTACCAAGAGACCCAGTACTTC. This sequence encodes CASSQRSNIPYQETQYF.

This chain connects TRBV19 to TRBJ2-1, with D unclear. V shed 1 base and J shed 3 bases, with 13 bases lying between them. This CDR3 region has 16 residues. Germline CDR1 is LNHDA and CDR2 is SQIVND (reference sequence). CDR3 DNA: TGTGCCAGTAGTATAGCTGGGCAAGTAGACTACAATGAGCAGTTCTTC. Protein product: CASSIAGQVDYNEQFF.

The chain combines TRBV11-2 with TRBJ2-3, with 12 nucleotides matching TRBD2. Germline V gene sequence: CDR1 SGHAT, CDR2 FQNNGV. CDR3 size: 18 residues. The V segment lost 2 bases and the J segment 3 bases; nucleotides outside the gene matches: 9. In DNA, the CDR3 is TGTGCCAGCAGCTTATCCCTAGCGGGGGGGCCGCAGACAGATACGCAGTATTTT. It is translated as CASSLSLAGGPQTDTQYF.

The chain carries TRBV7-3 and TRBJ2-5, with a tentative D call TRBD2 (7 bases). The CDR3 length is 17 residues. The germline CDR1 and CDR2 sequences are SGHTA and FQGTGA. V gave up 5 bases and J gave up 2 bases, with 21 bases separating them. This chain's CDR3 is CASSVFWAGAEQETQYF. For the CDR3, the DNA is TGTGCCAGCAGCGTGTTTTGGGCGGGGGCCGAACAAGAGACCCAGTACTTC.

This clonotype has just a few counts. V gene TRBV7-2 combines with J gene TRBJ2-6; no definite D call. Germline V CDR1 and CDR2: SGHTA, FQGNSA. The CDR3 is 13 residues long. V lost 8 bases and J lost 0, with 5 bases in between. The CDR3 DNA reads TGTGCCAGCGGCGACTCTGGGGCCAACGTCCTGACTTTC. Translated, it gives CASGDSGANVLTF.

This clonotype was seen a few times. The V gene is TRBV19, the J gene TRBJ1-1; no firm D call. This CDR3 has 15 residues. The germline CDR1 and CDR2 sequences are LNHDA and SQIVND (reference sequence). Trimming stripped 3 bases from V and 1 base from J, with 12 bases between. Here the CDR3 DNA reads TGTGCCAGTAGTATCTCGTCAGGTAGGAACACTGAAGCTTTCTTT. As protein: CASSISSGRNTEAFF.

This clonotype was seen more than once but under ten times. The rearrangement uses TRBV6-5 and TRBJ2-7, with D perhaps given as TRBD1 or TRBD2 (7 bases each). There are 14 residues in the CDR3. Looked up from germline, CDR1 is MNHEY and CDR2 is SVGAGI. V lost 5 bases, J lost 4 bases, and 15 bases lay in between. Here the CDR3 DNA reads TGTGCCAGCAGTGCTGGGACAGCGGGATACGAGCAGTACTTC. The encoded protein is CASSAGTAGYEQYF.

This clonotype was seen only a few times. The chain carries TRBV4-1 and TRBJ1-2; 7 positions match TRBD1. The CDR3 is made up of 15 amino acids. The germline gives CDR1 MGHRA, CDR2 YSYEKL. The V segment lost 0 bases and the J segment 6 bases; nucleotides outside the gene matches: 7. The CDR3 region is CASSQEGRGSDGYTF. In DNA, the CDR3 is TGCGCCAGCAGCCAAGAGGGCAGGGGGTCCGATGGCTACACCTTC.

V usage is TRBV6-2 or TRBV6-3 and J usage is TRBJ1-2; 10 nucleotides align to TRBD1. V lost 6 bases, J lost 2 bases, and 9 bases stayed unmatched. Germline CDR1 reads MNHEY; CDR2 reads SVGEGT. This CDR3 is 16 amino acids long. The CDR3 loop is CASSSGTGEENYGYTF. The DNA for the CDR3 is TGTGCCAGCAGCTCCGGGACAGGGGAGGAAAACTATGGCTACACCTTC.

This chain uses TRBV6-8 with TRBJ1-5, with 8 bases lining up with TRBD1. V lost 8 bases, J lost 3 bases, and 9 bases stayed unmatched. The CDR3 is 15 amino acids. Germline CDR1 is MNHGY and CDR2 is SAAAGT. The DNA of the CDR3 is TGTGCCAGCTCAGGACAGGGCTTCATCAATCAGCCCCAGCATTTT. Encoded protein: CASSGQGFINQPQHF.

This clonotype was seen a few times. The chain links TRBV20-1 to TRBJ2-1, with D perhaps TRBD2 (6 bases). The germline CDR1 and CDR2 sequences are DFQATT and SNEGSKA (reference sequence). The ends were cut back, 5 bases at V and 2 bases at J, with 13 bases in the middle. The CDR3 is 14 amino acids. As DNA, the CDR3 is TGCAGTGCTCCCATTCGGGGGACCTACAATGAGCAGTTCTTC. Its translation is CSAPIRGTYNEQFF.